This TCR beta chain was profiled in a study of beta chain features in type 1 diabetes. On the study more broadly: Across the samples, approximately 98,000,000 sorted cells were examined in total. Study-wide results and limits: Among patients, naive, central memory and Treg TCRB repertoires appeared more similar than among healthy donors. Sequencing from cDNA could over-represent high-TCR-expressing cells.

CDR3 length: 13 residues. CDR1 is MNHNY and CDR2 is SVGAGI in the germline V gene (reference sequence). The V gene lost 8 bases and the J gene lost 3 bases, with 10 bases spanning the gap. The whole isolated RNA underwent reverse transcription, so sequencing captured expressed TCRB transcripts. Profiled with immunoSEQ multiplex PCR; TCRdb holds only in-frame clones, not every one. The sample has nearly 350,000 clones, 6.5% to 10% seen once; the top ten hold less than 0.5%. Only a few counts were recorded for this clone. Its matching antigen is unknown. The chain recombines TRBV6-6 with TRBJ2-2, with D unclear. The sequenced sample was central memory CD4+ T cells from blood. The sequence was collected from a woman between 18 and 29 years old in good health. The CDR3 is CASYGTYTGELFF. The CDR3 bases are TGTGCCAGCTACGGCACTTACACCGGGGAGCTGTTTTTT.